Listed below are T cell receptor beta chains from one sample, sequenced in a study of blood T cell repertoires in COVID-19. TCRdb's table, derived via immunoSEQ multiplex PCR, lists solely in-frame clones and lacks some. Counted here are some 150,000 clones, roughly 80% occurring once; the ten biggest clones make up 25% to 35%. The sequencing input was peripheral blood. The source of these receptors is a woman between 55 and 75 years old with acute or convalescent COVID-19. Each CDR3 is given with its conserved first and last residue. Fields, in order: D gene, J gene, V gene, clone size, CDR3 DNA, CDR3 protein. The D gene is left open where the match is weak. For some rows the clone size is stated as once, few or many, or as a class when expanded; others skip it.

d_call: TRBD1; j_call: TRBJ1-5; v_call: TRBV28; clone_size: NA; cdr3_nt: TGTGCCAGCAGCCTTCCTGGGACAGGCCCCAATCAGCCCCAGCATTTT; cdr3_aa: CASSLPGTGPNQPQHF
d_call: TRBD2; j_call: TRBJ2-1; v_call: TRBV28; clone_size: NA; cdr3_nt: TGTGCCAGCAGCCCTAGGGACTATAGCTCCTACAATGAGCAGTTCTTC; cdr3_aa: CASSPRDYSSYNEQFF
d_call: TRBD1; j_call: TRBJ1-1; v_call: TRBV4-1; clone_size: NA; cdr3_nt: TGCGCCAGCAGCCAAGCTGGACAGGGGCGTATGAACACTGAAGCTTTCTTT; cdr3_aa: CASSQAGQGRMNTEAFF
d_call: TRBD2; j_call: TRBJ2-1; v_call: TRBV9; clone_size: once; cdr3_nt: TGTGCCAGCAGCACCTCCGGGACTAGCCTTAGAAGTGAGCAGTTCTTC; cdr3_aa: CASSTSGTSLRSEQFF
d_call: NA; j_call: TRBJ1-4; v_call: TRBV15; clone_size: NA; cdr3_nt: TGTGCCACCAGCAGAGATCCCGTTGAAAAACTGTTTTTT; cdr3_aa: CATSRDPVEKLFF
d_call: TRBD1; j_call: TRBJ2-1; v_call: TRBV18; clone_size: few; cdr3_nt: TGTGCCAGCTCACGAAAGAATTCCGGGACAGGGTACAATGAGCAGTTCTTC; cdr3_aa: CASSRKNSGTGYNEQFF
d_call: TRBD1; j_call: TRBJ1-3; v_call: TRBV3-1/TRBV3-2; clone_size: NA; cdr3_nt: TGTGCCAGCACCCGGGGACAGGGCGACGGAAACACCATATATTTT; cdr3_aa: CASTRGQGDGNTIYF
d_call: NA; j_call: TRBJ2-2; v_call: TRBV7-9; clone_size: NA; cdr3_nt: TGTGCCAGCAGCGAACTGGAGACCGGGGAGCTGTTTTTT; cdr3_aa: CASSELETGELFF
d_call: NA; j_call: TRBJ1-6; v_call: TRBV28; clone_size: NA; cdr3_nt: TGTGCCAGCAGTTTATGGTCAGTTGATAATTCACCCCTCCACTTT; cdr3_aa: CASSLWSVDNSPLHF
d_call: TRBD1; j_call: TRBJ1-2; v_call: TRBV5-1; clone_size: NA; cdr3_nt: TGCGCCAGCAGCATAGAGACAGGGATCTATGGCTACACCTTC; cdr3_aa: CASSIETGIYGYTF
d_call: NA; j_call: TRBJ1-5; v_call: TRBV27; clone_size: NA; cdr3_nt: TGTGCCAGCAGTTACGGAGGCCGTGGGCCCCAGCATTTT; cdr3_aa: CASSYGGRGPQHF
d_call: TRBD1; j_call: TRBJ1-2; v_call: TRBV19; clone_size: NA; cdr3_nt: TGTGCCAGTAGTATAAAACAGGGGAACTATGGCTACACCTTC; cdr3_aa: CASSIKQGNYGYTF
d_call: NA; j_call: TRBJ2-1; v_call: TRBV12-1; clone_size: NA; cdr3_nt: TGTGCCAGCAGCGGGGACAGAACTCGGAGCAATGAGCAGTTCTTC; cdr3_aa: CASSGDRTRSNEQFF
d_call: TRBD2; j_call: TRBJ2-3; v_call: TRBV2; clone_size: NA; cdr3_nt: TGTGCCAGCAGCGGGGACTACACAGATACGCAGTATTTT; cdr3_aa: CASSGDYTDTQYF
d_call: NA; j_call: TRBJ1-1; v_call: TRBV3-1/TRBV3-2; clone_size: NA; cdr3_nt: TGTGCCAGCAGCCAAGAGGCGGGAGGAAGGGGCGCTTTCTTT; cdr3_aa: CASSQEAGGRGAFF
d_call: TRBD2; j_call: TRBJ2-5; v_call: TRBV30; clone_size: NA; cdr3_nt: TGTGCCTGGAGTGTCGATAGCGGGCCCCAAGAGACCCAGTACTTC; cdr3_aa: CAWSVDSGPQETQYF
d_call: NA; j_call: TRBJ1-1; v_call: TRBV5-6; clone_size: NA; cdr3_nt: TGTGCCAGCAGCTTGGTCCCTGGGCTGAACACTGAAGCTTTCTTT; cdr3_aa: CASSLVPGLNTEAFF
d_call: NA; j_call: TRBJ1-2; v_call: TRBV5-1; clone_size: NA; cdr3_nt: TGCGCCAGCAGCTTGGCGGGTCAGGGGTCTGACTATGGCTACACCTTC; cdr3_aa: CASSLAGQGSDYGYTF